The clone carrying this T cell receptor (beta chain) was seen a handful of times. The data were obtained in a study of response to subunit inactivated influenza vaccine. The length of the CDR3 is 16 residues. V dropped 0 bases and J dropped 3; count of bases not matched to a gene: 6. The germline V gene has CDR1 SGHRS and CDR2 YFSETQ. MiXCR, run by TCRdb on the RT-PCR reads, gives a single entry per CDR3 protein. Here the sample spans hundreds of thousands of distinct CDR3 sequences, 6% to 9% being singletons. The source is a man aged 45 to 70 who received an inactivated influenza vaccine. The chain combines TRBV5-1 with TRBJ2-3, with TRBD1 matching over 8 bases. This sample comprised PBMCs from blood, obtained less than 30 months after vaccination. This CDR3 is CASSLVGRGRTDTQYF. As DNA, the CDR3 is TGCGCCAGCAGCTTGGTGGGCAGGGGGCGTACAGATACGCAGTATTTT.